A single sample gave rise to the 9 T cell receptor beta chains below, sequenced in a study of T-cell memory formation after mild COVID-19. In TCRdb, the 5' RACE reads were re-called with MiXCR into one record per CDR3 protein. This table has 350,000 to 500,000 distinct CDR3 sequences, about 25% appearing once. Sequences were obtained from PBMCs or a T cell subset sorted from them (not recorded which). These receptors were taken from an adult woman who had mild COVID-19 (a few samples of this study predate the infection). Cell type and time point are not known.

This sequence joins TRBV7-8 and TRBJ2-5, with D tentatively TRBD1 (5 bases). Germline CDR1 reads SGHVS; CDR2 reads FQNEAQ. The germline V and J ends were trimmed by 8 bases and 5 bases, with 18 bases remaining between them. CDR3 length equals 14 residues. CDR3 sequence reads: CASSSTTAHETQYF. DNA for the CDR3: TGTGCCAGCTCGAGTACGACAGCCCACGAGACCCAGTACTTC.

The rearrangement links TRBV25-1 to TRBJ2-3; 7 nucleotides match TRBD2. The junction had 5 bases not matched to a gene; V was cut back by 10 bases and J by 10 bases. The germline V gene has CDR1 MGHDK and CDR2 SYGVNS. There are 10 residues in the CDR3. Here the CDR3 reads CATGLVPQYF. The CDR3 DNA reads TGTGCCACCGGACTAGTTCCGCAGTATTTT.

In its sample, this clonotype was seen a few times. The J gene is TRBJ2-7, the V gene TRBV7-9; D call uncertain. CDR3 length: 14 residues. The V gene lost 1 base and the J gene lost 3 bases, with 10 bases spanning the gap. Germline V CDR1 and CDR2: SEHNR, FQNEAQ (reference sequence). Here the CDR3 reads CASSLGRQIYEQYF. The CDR3, as DNA: TGTGCCAGCAGCTTAGGACGGCAGATCTACGAGCAGTACTTC.

This clonotype has a handful of counts. The gene calls are TRBV7-9 and TRBJ2-5; D is unclear. Germline V lookup: CDR1 SEHNR, CDR2 FQNEAQ (reference sequence). Trimming shortened V by 0 bases and J by 5 bases, and 10 bases separated the two germline ends. The CDR3 has 14 amino acids. The CDR3 loop reads CASSLASSAETQYF. CDR3 bases: TGTGCCAGCAGCTTAGCGTCCAGCGCGGAGACCCAGTACTTC.

A few counts support this clonotype. CDR3 residues: CASSLYHGTRHYEQYF. CDR3 coding DNA: TGTGCCAGCAGCTTATACCACGGGACTCGTCACTACGAGCAGTACTTC. The chain joins TRBV7-2 to TRBJ2-7, with D possibly being TRBD2 (6 bases). The V gene lost 2 bases and the J gene lost 3 bases, with 17 bases spanning the gap. Germline-derived CDR1 and CDR2 are SGHTA and FQGNSA. The CDR3 has 16 residues. Based on the CDR3 plus reference TRBV7-2 and TRBJ2-7, the full variable domain is GAGVSQSPSNKVTEKGKDVELRCDPISGHTALYWYRQSLGQGLEFLIYFQGNSAPDKSGLPSDRFSAERTGGSVSTLTIQRTQQEDSAVYLCASSLYHGTRHYEQYFGPGTRLTVT.

This clonotype was counted many times. The junction differs from germline at one of its ends, possibly a read error. The CDR3 is CASSSRDSSYEQYF. The CDR3 DNA follows: TGTGCCAGCAGCAGCCGGGACAGTTCCTACGAGCAGTACTTC. The V and J genes are TRBV5-1 and TRBJ2-7, with 7 bases matching TRBD1. This CDR3 is built from 14 residues. The germline gives CDR1 SGHRS, CDR2 YFSETQ.

The chain joins TRBV10-3 to TRBJ2-1; possibly TRBD2 for D (5 bases). CDR3 length: 17 residues. V was clipped by 3 bases and J by 4 bases, with 19 bases between them. CDR1 is ENHRY, CDR2 SYGVKD, per germline. The CDR3 sequence: CAISDLSGVGTYNEQFF. CDR3 DNA: TGTGCCATCAGTGATCTGAGCGGCGTGGGTACATACAATGAGCAGTTCTTC.

This clonotype was detected only a few times. The chain is built from TRBV12-3 or TRBV12-4 and TRBJ2-7; 8 nucleotides match TRBD2. Trimming removed 4 bases from V and 3 bases from J; junction bases left unmatched: 8. CDR3 length: 15 amino acids. The CDR3 DNA reads as TGTGCCAGCAGTTACCGAGCGGGGGCAATCTACGAGCAGTACTTC. Protein: CASSYRAGAIYEQYF.

This clonotype has just one count. The chain combines TRBV18 with TRBJ2-7; no clear D gene. Trimming removed 0 bases from V and 6 bases from J, with 18 bases in between. The CDR3 has 16 residues. Germline V gives CDR1 KGHSH, CDR2 LQKENI. CDR3 sequence (DNA): TGTGCCAGCTCACCACCGGCCCCAGTGAATACCGCCGAGCAGTACTTC. Its protein product is CASSPPAPVNTAEQYF.